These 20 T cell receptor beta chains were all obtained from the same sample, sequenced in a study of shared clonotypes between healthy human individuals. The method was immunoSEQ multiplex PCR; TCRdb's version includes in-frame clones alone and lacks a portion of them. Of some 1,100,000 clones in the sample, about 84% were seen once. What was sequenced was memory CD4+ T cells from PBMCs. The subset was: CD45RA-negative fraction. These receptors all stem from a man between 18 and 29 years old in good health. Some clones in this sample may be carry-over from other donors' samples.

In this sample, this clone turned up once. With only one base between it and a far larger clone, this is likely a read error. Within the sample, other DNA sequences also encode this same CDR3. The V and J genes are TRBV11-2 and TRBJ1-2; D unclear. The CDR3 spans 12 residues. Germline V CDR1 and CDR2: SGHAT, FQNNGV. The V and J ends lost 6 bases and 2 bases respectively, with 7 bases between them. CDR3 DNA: TGTGCCAGCAGTGGGCGGAACTATGGCTACACCTTC. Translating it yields CASSGRNYGYTF. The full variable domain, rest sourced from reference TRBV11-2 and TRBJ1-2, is EAGVAQSPRYKIIEKRQSVAFWCNPISGHATLYWYQQILGQGPKLLIQFQNNGVVDDSQLPKDRFSAERLKGVDSTLKIQPAKLEDSAVYLCASSGRNYGYTFGSGTRLTVV.

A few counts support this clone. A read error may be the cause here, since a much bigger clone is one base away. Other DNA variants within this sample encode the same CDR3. CDR3 loop: CAISEGLAGTTDTQYF. In DNA form, the CDR3 reads TGTGCCATCAGTGAGGGACTAGCGGGTACCACAGATACGCAGTATTTT. The J gene is TRBJ2-3, the V gene TRBV10-3, with TRBD2 matching over 11 bases. The ends lost 2 bases at V and 2 bases at J; junction bases unmatched: 3. From germline, CDR1 is ENHRY and CDR2 SYGVKD. This CDR3 has 16 residues.

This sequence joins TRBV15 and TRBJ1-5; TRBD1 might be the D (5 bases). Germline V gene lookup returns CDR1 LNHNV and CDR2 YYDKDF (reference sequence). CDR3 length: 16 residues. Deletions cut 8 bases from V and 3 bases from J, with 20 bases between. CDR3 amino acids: CATAKGHSLTNQPQHF. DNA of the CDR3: TGTGCCACCGCCAAGGGGCACAGTTTAACCAATCAGCCCCAGCATTTT.

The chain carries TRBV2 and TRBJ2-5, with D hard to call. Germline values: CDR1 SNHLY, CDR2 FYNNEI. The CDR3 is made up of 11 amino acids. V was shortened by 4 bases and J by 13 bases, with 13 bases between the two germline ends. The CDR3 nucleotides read TGTGCCAGCAGTGGAGTGGTGGGTCTGTACTTC. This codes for CASSGVVGLYF.

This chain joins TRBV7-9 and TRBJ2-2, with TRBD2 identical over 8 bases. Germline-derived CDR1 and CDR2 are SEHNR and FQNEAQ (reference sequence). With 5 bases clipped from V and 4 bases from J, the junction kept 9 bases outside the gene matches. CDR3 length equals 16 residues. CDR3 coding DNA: TGTGCCAGCAGCCCCCGGGAGGGGCGGGGCACCGGGGAGCTGTTTTTT. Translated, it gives CASSPREGRGTGELFF.

Here the CDR3 reads CASSFASGQRGELNEQFF. CDR3 DNA sequence: TGTGCCAGCAGCTTCGCCTCGGGGCAGCGGGGGGAGTTAAATGAGCAGTTCTTC. This chain links TRBV7-9 with TRBJ2-1; 9 bases line up with TRBD2. CDR1 SEHNR and CDR2 FQNEAQ come from the germline V gene (reference sequence). The CDR3 has 18 residues. The trim removed 3 bases at V and 7 bases at J, leaving 16 bases unmatched.

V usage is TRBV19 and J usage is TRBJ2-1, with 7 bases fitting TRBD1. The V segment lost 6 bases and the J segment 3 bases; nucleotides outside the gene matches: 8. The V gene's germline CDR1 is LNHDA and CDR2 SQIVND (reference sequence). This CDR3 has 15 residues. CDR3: CASSYAGTDYNEQFF. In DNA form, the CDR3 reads TGTGCCAGTAGCTATGCCGGGACAGACTACAATGAGCAGTTCTTC.

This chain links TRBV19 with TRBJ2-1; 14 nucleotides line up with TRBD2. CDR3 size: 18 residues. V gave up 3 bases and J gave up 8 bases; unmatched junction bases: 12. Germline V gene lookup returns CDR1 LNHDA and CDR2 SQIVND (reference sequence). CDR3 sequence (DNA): TGTGCCAGTAGTATGTTACCCGGGACTAGCGGGAGTTTCTATGAGCAGTTCTTC. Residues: CASSMLPGTSGSFYEQFF.

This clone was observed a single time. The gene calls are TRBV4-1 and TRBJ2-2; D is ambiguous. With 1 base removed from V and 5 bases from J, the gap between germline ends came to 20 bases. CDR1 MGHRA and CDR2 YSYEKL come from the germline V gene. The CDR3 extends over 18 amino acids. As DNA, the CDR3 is TGCGCCAGCAGCCAAGCCCCACATGTGGCAATAGGGACCGGGGAGCTGTTTTTT. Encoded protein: CASSQAPHVAIGTGELFF.

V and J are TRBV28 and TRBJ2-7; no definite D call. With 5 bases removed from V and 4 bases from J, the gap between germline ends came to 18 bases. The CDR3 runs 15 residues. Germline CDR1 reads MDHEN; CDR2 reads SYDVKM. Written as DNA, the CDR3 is TGTGCCAGCAGTCTCTTCATTGGGGTAACGTACGAGCAGTACTTC. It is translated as CASSLFIGVTYEQYF.

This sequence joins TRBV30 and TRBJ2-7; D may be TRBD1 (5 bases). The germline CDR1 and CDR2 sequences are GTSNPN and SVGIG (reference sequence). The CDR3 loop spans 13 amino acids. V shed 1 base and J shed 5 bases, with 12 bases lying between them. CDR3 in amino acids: CAWSAGLRNEQYF. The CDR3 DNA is TGTGCCTGGAGTGCAGGGCTTCGAAACGAGCAGTACTTC.

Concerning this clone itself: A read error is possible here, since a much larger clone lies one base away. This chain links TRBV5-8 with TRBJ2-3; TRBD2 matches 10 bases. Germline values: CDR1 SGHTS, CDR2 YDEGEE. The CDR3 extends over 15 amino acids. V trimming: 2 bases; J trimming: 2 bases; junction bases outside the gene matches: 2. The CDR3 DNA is TGTGCCAGCAGCTTCAGCGGGAGGGCCACAGATACGCAGTATTTT. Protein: CASSFSGRATDTQYF.

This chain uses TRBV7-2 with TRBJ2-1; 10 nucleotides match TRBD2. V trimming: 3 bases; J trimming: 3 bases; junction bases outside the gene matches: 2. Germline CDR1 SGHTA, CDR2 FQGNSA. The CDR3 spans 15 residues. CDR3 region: CASSFSSGSYNEQFF. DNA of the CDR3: TGTGCCAGCAGCTTTTCTAGCGGGAGCTACAATGAGCAGTTCTTC.

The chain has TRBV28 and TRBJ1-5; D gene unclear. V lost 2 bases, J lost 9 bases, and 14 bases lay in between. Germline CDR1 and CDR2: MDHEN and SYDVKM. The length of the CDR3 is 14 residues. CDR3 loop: CASSLRGGRAPQHF. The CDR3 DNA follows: TGTGCCAGCAGTTTAAGAGGAGGGAGGGCGCCCCAGCATTTT.

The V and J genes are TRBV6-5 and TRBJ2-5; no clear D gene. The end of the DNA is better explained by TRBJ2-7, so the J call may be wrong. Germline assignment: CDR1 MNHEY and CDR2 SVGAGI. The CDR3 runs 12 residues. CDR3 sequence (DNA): TGTGCCAGCAGGAAGCCAGGAGTCGAGCAGTACTTC. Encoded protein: CASRKPGVEQYF.

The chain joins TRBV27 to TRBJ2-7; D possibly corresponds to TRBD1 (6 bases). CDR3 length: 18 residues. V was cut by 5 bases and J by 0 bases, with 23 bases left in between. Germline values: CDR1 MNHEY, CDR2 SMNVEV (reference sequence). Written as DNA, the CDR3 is TGTGCCAGCAGTCTCCAAGGGGGTTCGGTGCGGGCCTCCTACGAGCAGTACTTC. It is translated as CASSLQGGSVRASYEQYF.

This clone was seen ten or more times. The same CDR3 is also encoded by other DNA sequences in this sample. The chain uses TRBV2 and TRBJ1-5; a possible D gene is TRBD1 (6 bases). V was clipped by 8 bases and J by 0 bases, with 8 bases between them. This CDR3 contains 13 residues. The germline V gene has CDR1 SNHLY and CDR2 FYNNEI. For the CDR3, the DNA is TGTGCCAGCCGACAGGATAGCAATCAGCCCCAGCATTTT. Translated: CASRQDSNQPQHF.

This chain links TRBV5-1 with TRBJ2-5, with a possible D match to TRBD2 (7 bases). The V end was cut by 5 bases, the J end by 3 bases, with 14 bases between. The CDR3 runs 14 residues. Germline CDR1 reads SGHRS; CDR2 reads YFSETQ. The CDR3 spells CASRETGREETQYF. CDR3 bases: TGCGCCAGCAGAGAAACAGGGAGGGAAGAGACCCAGTACTTC.

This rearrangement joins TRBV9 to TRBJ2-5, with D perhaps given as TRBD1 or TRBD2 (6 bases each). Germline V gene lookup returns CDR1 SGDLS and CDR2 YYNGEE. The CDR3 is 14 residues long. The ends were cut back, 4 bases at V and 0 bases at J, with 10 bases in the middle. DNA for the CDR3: TGTGCCAGCAGCCGGAGGGGGAACCAAGAGACCCAGTACTTC. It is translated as CASSRRGNQETQYF. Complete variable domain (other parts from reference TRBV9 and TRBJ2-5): DSGVTQTPKHLITATGQRVTLRCSPRSGDLSVYWYQQSLDQGLQFLIQYYNGEERAKGNILERFSAQQFPDLHSELNLSSLELGDSALYFCASSRRGNQETQYFGPGTRLLVL.

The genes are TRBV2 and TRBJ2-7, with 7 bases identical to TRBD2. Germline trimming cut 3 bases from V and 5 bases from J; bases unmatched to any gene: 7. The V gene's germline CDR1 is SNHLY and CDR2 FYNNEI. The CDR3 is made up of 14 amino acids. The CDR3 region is CASSDPAGANEQYF. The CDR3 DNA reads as TGTGCCAGCAGTGATCCCGCGGGAGCAAACGAGCAGTACTTC.